The 2 T cell receptor beta chains in this list originate from one sample, sequenced in a study of blood T cell repertoires in COVID-19. TCRdb keeps only in-frame clones here, not all; method: immunoSEQ multiplex PCR. The sample includes around 23,000 clones, about 88% of them seen just once. The specimen sequenced was peripheral blood. The receptors were gathered from a human donor in a cohort sampled during active COVID-19.

The CDR3, as DNA: TGTGCCAGCAGCTTCGCGCCGACTAGCGGGAGATCTATATATGAGCAGTTCTTC. It yields the protein CASSFAPTSGRSIYEQFF. This chain links TRBV7-2 with TRBJ2-1; 12 bases line up with TRBD2. The junction had 14 bases not matched to a gene; V was cut back by 3 bases and J by 8 bases. This CDR3 is 18 amino acids long. Germline V lookup: CDR1 SGHTA, CDR2 FQGNSA.

The chain has TRBV18 and TRBJ1-6; TRBD1 might be the D (6 bases). Germline values: CDR1 KGHSH, CDR2 LQKENI. V was cut by 3 bases and J by 4 bases, with 19 bases left in between. The CDR3 sequence is 18 residues long. CDR3 loop: CASSPIVGASGYNSPLHF. As DNA, the CDR3 is TGTGCCAGCTCACCGATCGTGGGGGCGTCTGGATATAATTCACCCCTCCACTTT.